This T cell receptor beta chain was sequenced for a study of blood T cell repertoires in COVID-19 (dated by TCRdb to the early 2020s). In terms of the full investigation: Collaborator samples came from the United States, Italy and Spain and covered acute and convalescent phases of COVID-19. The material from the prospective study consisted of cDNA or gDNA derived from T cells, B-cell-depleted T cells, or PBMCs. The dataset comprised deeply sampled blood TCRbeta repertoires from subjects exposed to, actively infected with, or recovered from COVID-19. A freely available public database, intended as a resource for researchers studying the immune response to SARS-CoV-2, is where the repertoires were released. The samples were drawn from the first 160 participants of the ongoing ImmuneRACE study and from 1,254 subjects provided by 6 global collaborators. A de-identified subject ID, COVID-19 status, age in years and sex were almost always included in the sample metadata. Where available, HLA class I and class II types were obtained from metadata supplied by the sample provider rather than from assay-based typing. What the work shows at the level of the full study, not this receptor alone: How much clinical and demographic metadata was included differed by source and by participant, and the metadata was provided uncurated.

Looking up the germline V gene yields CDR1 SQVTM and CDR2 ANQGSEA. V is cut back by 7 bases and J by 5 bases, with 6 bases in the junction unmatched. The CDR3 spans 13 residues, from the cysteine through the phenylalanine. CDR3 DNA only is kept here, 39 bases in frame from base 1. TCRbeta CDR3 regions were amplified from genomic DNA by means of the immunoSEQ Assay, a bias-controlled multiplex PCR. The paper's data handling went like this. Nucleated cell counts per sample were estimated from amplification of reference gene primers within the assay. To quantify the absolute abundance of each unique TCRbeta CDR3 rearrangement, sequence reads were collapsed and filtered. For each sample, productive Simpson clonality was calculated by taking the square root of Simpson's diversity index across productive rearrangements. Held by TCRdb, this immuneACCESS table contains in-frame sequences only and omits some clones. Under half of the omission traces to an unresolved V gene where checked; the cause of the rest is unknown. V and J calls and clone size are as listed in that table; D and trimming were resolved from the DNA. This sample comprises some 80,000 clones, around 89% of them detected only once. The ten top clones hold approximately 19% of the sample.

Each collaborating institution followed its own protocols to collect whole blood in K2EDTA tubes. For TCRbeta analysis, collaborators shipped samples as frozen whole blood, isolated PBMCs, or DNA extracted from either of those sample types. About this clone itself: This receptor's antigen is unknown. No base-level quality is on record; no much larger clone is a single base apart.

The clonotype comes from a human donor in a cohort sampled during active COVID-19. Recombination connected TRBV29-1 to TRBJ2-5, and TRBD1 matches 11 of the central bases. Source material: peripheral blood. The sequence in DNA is TGCAGCGGGGGACAGGGGGATGAGGAGACCCAGTACTTC. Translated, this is CSGGQGDEETQYF.